A selection of T cell receptor beta chains follows, all from one sample in a study of shared T cell receptors in the human thymus. TCRdb keeps only in-frame clones here, not all; method: immunoSEQ multiplex PCR. The sample lists over 650,000 clones, 80% to 90% occurring once. The sample also formed part of further work on human thymus T cells.

The source material was thymocytes. The receptors come from a boy under two years old with a congenital heart defect. The CDR3 runs from the conserved cysteine through the conserved F or W. A D gene is named only where the DNA matches it firmly. Where a row states a size, it is once, few, many or the class of an expanded clone; other rows omit it.

>TRBV5-3|TRBJ1-2|.|TRBD1
TGTGCCAGAAGCACGGGACAGAACTATGGCTACACCTTC
CARSTGQNYGYTF
>TRBV28|TRBJ1-4|.|.
TGTGCCAGCAGTTTCTCAGGGGCAACTAATGAAAAACTGTTTTTT
CASSFSGATNEKLFF
>TRBV14|TRBJ1-1|.|TRBD1
TGTGCCAGCAGCCAAGGGGACAGGGGTCGTCCTGAAGCTTTCTTT
CASSQGDRGRPEAFF
>TRBV7-9|TRBJ2-7|.|TRBD1
TGTGCCAGCAGCCTGGGACAGGGAGATCCCTACGAGCAGTACTTC
CASSLGQGDPYEQYF
>TRBV27|TRBJ2-1|once|.
TGTGCCAGCAGTTTATGGAGGTCTTCTTACAATGAGCAGTTCTTC
CASSLWRSSYNEQFF
>TRBV7-8|TRBJ1-2|.|.
TGTGCCAGCAGCTTAAGGTGCAGGGGAATAGATGGCTACACCTTC
CASSLRCRGIDGYTF
>TRBV2|TRBJ2-3|.|TRBD1
TGTGCCAGCAGTGAAGTCCAGGGGGCGACTAGCACAGATACGCAGTATTTT
CASSEVQGATSTDTQYF
>TRBV19|TRBJ2-1|.|TRBD2
TGTGCCAGTAGTGATCGGCTAGCGGGAGTAAATAGTTGGAGTGAGCAGTTCTTC
CASSDRLAGVNSWSEQFF
>TRBV4-2|TRBJ1-3|few|.
TGTGCCAGCAGCCAAGATGCGGGGCCCTCTGGAAACACCATATATTTT
CASSQDAGPSGNTIYF
>TRBV27|TRBJ2-7|.|.
TGTGCCAGCAGTTTCTTAAAGCCGACAGAGACCTACGAGCAGTACTTC
CASSFLKPTETYEQYF
>TRBV2|TRBJ2-7|.|TRBD2
TGTGCCAGCAGTGAAGCGCTTCGACGGGGGGAAAGCTCCTACGAGCAGTACTTC
CASSEALRRGESSYEQYF
>TRBV6-6|TRBJ2-7|.|TRBD1
TGTGCCAGCCAGGGGGTGACCGACTACGAGCAGTACTTC
CASQGVTDYEQYF
>TRBV5-8|TRBJ2-4|.|TRBD1
TGTGCCAGCAGCTTTCGGTACAGGGGCGATAAAATGATAGCCAAAAACATTCAGTACTTC
CASSFRYRGDKMIAKNIQYF
>TRBV28|TRBJ2-7|.|TRBD2
TGTGCCAGCAGGGGGACTAGCGGCTACGGGCAGTACTTC
CASRGTSGYGQYF
>TRBV4-3|TRBJ2-1|.|TRBD2
TGCGCCAGTGCGCGGGGGATCTCCTACAATGAGCAGTTCTTC
CASARGISYNEQFF
>TRBV10-3|TRBJ1-2|.|.
TGTGCCATCAGTATGACGGACATTAACTATGGCTACACCTTC
CAISMTDINYGYTF
>TRBV4-1|TRBJ2-3|once|TRBD1
TGCGCCAGCAGCCCAGCGACAGGGGCGATATCCACAGATACGCAGTATTTT
CASSPATGAISTDTQYF
>TRBV7-2|TRBJ1-2|once|TRBD1
TGTGCCAGCAACCCCCGGGACAGGGGTGACTATGGCTACACCTTC
CASNPRDRGDYGYTF
>TRBV7-2|TRBJ1-5|.|TRBD1
TGTGCCAGCAGTGACAGGGCCTTGGGCAATCAGCCCCAGCATTTT
CASSDRALGNQPQHF
>TRBV25-1|TRBJ2-7|.|.
TGTGCCAGCAGTGACCGGACAGTTGGTGGCCCCTACGAGCAGTACTTC
CASSDRTVGGPYEQYF
>TRBV27|TRBJ2-1|.|TRBD1
TGTGCCAGCAGTCGACAGGGGGCAGAACCCTACAATGAGCAGTTCTTC
CASSRQGAEPYNEQFF
>TRBV5-8|TRBJ1-5|.|TRBD1
TGTGCCAGCAGCACGAAACCCGGGACAGGGACCTTAGGCCATCAGCCCCAGCATTTT
CASSTKPGTGTLGHQPQHF
>TRBV7-8|TRBJ1-5|once|TRBD1
TGTGCCAGCAGCTTAGAGCCGCGGGACAGGGGCAATCAGCCCCAGCATTTT
CASSLEPRDRGNQPQHF
>TRBV11-2|TRBJ1-4|.|.
TGTGCCAGCAGCTCCCGGATGACAGCAACTAATGAAAAACTGTTTTTT
CASSSRMTATNEKLFF
>TRBV27|TRBJ1-1|.|TRBD1
TGTGCCAGCAGTCCTCCGTGGAGGGGGCTTACTTTCTTT
CASSPPWRGLTFF
>TRBV4-3|TRBJ2-7|.|.
TGCGCCAGCAGCCAAGATTGGAGGGTCCCCTACGAGCAGTACTTC
CASSQDWRVPYEQYF
>TRBV5-6|TRBJ2-3|.|TRBD1
TGTGCCAGCAGCTTAGGACAGGGGGTTTTCTCAAACACAGATACGCAGTATTTT
CASSLGQGVFSNTDTQYF
>TRBV15|TRBJ2-3|.|TRBD2
TGTGCCACCAGCAGAGGTAGCGGGAGGGGTACAGATACGCAGTATTTT
CATSRGSGRGTDTQYF
>TRBV12-5|TRBJ2-7|.|.
TGTGCTAGTGGCCTCAGCCCCGCGGGACCAACTTACGAGCAGTACTTC
CASGLSPAGPTYEQYF
>TRBV5-8|TRBJ2-3|.|.
TGTGCCAGCAGCTTCCGGGAGTCTACGCAGTATTTT
CASSFRESTQYF
>TRBV19|TRBJ1-1|.|TRBD1
TGTGCCAGTAGTACAAAAGGGACAGCGCAGAACACTGAAGCTTTCTTT
CASSTKGTAQNTEAFF
>TRBV27|TRBJ1-3|.|.
TGTGCCAGCGGAGACTCTGGAAACACCATATATTTT
CASGDSGNTIYF
>TRBV30|TRBJ1-1|.|TRBD1
TGTGCCTGGAGTGTCACAGGGGGCAGAAGGAACACTGAAGCTTTCTTT
CAWSVTGGRRNTEAFF
>TRBV1|TRBJ1-3|.|.
TGCACCAGCAGCCAAGTTCGGGTTAAGAACACCATATATTTT
CTSSQVRVKNTIYF
>TRBV7-2|TRBJ1-4|.|.
TGTGCCAGCAGCTTAGAAGGAAGTTGGGGGGACGATCGAAATGAAAAACTGTTTTTT
CASSLEGSWGDDRNEKLFF
>TRBV14|TRBJ2-7|.|TRBD1
TGTGCCAGCAGCCGTCAGGGGGTGGGTCCGCGGGAGCAGTACTTC
CASSRQGVGPREQYF
>TRBV6-5|TRBJ2-7|.|TRBD2
TGTGCCAGCAGTTACTATGGACTAGCGGGTAACTACGAGCAGTACTTC
CASSYYGLAGNYEQYF
>TRBV29-1|TRBJ1-1|once|TRBD1
TGCAGCGTTGACCCCCCGGGACAGGGGGCCTCGGGGAACACTGAAGCTTTCTTT
CSVDPPGQGASGNTEAFF
>TRBV21-1|TRBJ1-4|.|.
TGTGCCAGCAGCAAAGGGCTTTTAGGGGATACTAATGAAAAACTGTTTTTT
CASSKGLLGDTNEKLFF
>TRBV7-8|TRBJ2-7|.|TRBD2
TGTGCCAGCAGCTTTGGGGGAGGGCCATCTGAGCAGTACTTC
CASSFGGGPSEQYF
>TRBV9|TRBJ2-2|.|.
TGTGCCAGCAGCGTAGAAGATAGCTCTGCGAACACCGGGGAGCTGTTTTTT
CASSVEDSSANTGELFF
>TRBV15|TRBJ2-7|.|TRBD2
TGTGCCACCAGCAGGGCTGAACTGACTAGCGACCACTCCTACGAGCAGTACTTC
CATSRAELTSDHSYEQYF
>TRBV7-6|TRBJ1-4|few|.
TGTAGACAGGTTAATGAAAAACTGTTTTTT
CRQVNEKLFF
>TRBV14|TRBJ2-3|few|TRBD2
TGTGCCAGCAGCCAAGTAAAGGTCGGCGGGAGGGACCCAGATACGCAGTATTTT
CASSQVKVGGRDPDTQYF
>TRBV28|TRBJ2-3|.|TRBD1
TGTGCCAGCAGTTCGCACAGGGGCTTCACAGATACGCAGTATTTT
CASSSHRGFTDTQYF
>TRBV7-3|TRBJ2-1|once|.
TGTGCCAGCAGCTTAATAGGGGGATATGAGCAGTTCTTC
CASSLIGGYEQFF
>TRBV6-5|TRBJ2-5|.|.
TGTGCCAGCAGCCCCGGGGTACAAGAGACCCAGTACTTC
CASSPGVQETQYF
>TRBV6-4|TRBJ1-2|once|.
TGTGCCAGCAGTGAGGGTAAGCGCGGCTATGGCTACACCTTC
CASSEGKRGYGYTF
>TRBV30|TRBJ1-2|.|.
TGTGCCTGGAGTTGTCAGGGGCGAACTGTGGGACCCTATGGCTACACCTTC
CAWSCQGRTVGPYGYTF